This T cell receptor beta chain was identified in a study of blood T cells in healthy people across ages. Study conclusions and caveats: More naive CD4+ cells and higher diversity marked long-lived donors relative to aged donors. The percentage of naive T cells correlated strongly with TCR beta diversity. Roughly linear declines in TCR beta diversity per million T cells occurred with age.

A note on this clonotype: The antigen is not known.

This CDR3 spans 13 amino acids. Germline lookup yields CDR1 SGDLS and CDR2 YYNGEE. Trimming stripped 0 bases from V and 7 bases from J, with 10 bases between. The use of a sample-barcoded 5' primer and a J-beta primer mix characterized a second PCR of roughly 6 to 12 cycles. Each CDR3 protein gets one entry after TCRdb re-called the 5' RACE reads with MiXCR. The sample shows around 800,000 distinct CDR3 sequences, around 45% of them seen only once. Source material: blood. The TCR comes from a man in his fifties or sixties in good health. This chain connects TRBV9 to TRBJ1-2; no clear D. The CDR3 sequence: CASSVGWVAGYTF. DNA of the CDR3: TGTGCCAGCAGCGTAGGGTGGGTCGCTGGCTACACCTTC.